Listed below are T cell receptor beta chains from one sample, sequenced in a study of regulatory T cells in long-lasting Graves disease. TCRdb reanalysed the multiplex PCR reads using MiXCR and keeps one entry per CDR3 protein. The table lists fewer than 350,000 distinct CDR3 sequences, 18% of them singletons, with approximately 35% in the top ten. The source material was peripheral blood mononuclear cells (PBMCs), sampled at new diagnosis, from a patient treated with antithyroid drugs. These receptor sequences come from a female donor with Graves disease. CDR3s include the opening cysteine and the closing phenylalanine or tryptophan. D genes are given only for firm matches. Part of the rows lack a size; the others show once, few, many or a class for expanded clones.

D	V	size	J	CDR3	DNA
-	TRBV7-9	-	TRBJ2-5	CASSLGTREAYF	TGTGCCAGCAGCTTAGGGACGCGTGAGGCGTACTTC
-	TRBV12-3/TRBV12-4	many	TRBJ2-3	CASTLSDPLGQSDTQYF	TGTGCCAGCACCCTCTCTGACCCCCTCGGACAGTCAGATACGCAGTATTTT
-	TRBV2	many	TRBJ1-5	CASRGGRGGNQPQHF	TGTGCCAGCAGGGGAGGCCGCGGAGGCAATCAGCCCCAGCATTTT
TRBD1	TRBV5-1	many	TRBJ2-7	CASSLQGALDEQYF	TGCGCCAGCAGCTTACAGGGGGCCTTGGACGAGCAGTACTTC
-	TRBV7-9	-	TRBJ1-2	CATPPLARGVGGYTF	TGTGCCACCCCGCCGTTAGCCAGAGGGGTGGGTGGCTACACCTTC
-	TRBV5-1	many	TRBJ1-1	CASSFGAPEAFF	TGTGCCAGCAGCTTCGGGGCGCCGGAAGCTTTCTTT
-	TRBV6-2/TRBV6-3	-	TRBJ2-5	CASSYGSRGETQYF	TGTGCCAGCAGTTACGGGTCGAGGGGCGAGACCCAGTACTTC
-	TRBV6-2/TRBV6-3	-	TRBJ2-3	CASSKLPDTQYF	TGTGCCAGCAGTAAGCTCCCAGATACGCAGTATTTT
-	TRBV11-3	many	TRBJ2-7	CASSPPVGQTYEQYF	TGTGCCAGCAGCCCACCAGTCGGACAGACCTACGAGCAGTACTTC
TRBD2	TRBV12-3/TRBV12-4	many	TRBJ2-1	CASSLGRRGVDEQFF	TGTGCCAGCAGTTTAGGGCGGCGGGGGGTGGATGAGCAGTTCTTC
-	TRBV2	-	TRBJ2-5	CARDSQETQYF	TGTGCCAGGGACAGCCAAGAGACCCAGTACTTC
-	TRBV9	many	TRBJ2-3	CASSTSGTLFGDTQYF	TGTGCCAGCAGTACCTCCGGGACACTTTTCGGAGATACGCAGTATTTT
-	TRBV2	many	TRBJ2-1	CASSSLGVFPYNEQFF	TGTGCCAGCAGTTCTCTAGGTGTCTTCCCCTACAATGAGCAGTTCTTC
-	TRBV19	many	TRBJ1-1	CASSIVRGAGGNTEAFF	TGTGCCAGTAGTATAGTCCGGGGGGCTGGAGGGAACACTGAAGCTTTCTTT
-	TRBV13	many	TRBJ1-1	CASSLGRVSNTEAFF	TGTGCCAGCAGCTTAGGCCGAGTCTCGAACACTGAAGCTTTCTTT
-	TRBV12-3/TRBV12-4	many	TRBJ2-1	CASSPGNYNEQFF	TGTGCCAGCAGTCCCGGGAACTACAATGAGCAGTTCTTC
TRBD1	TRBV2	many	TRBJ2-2	CASRDRELDTGELFF	TGTGCCAGCAGAGACAGGGAGTTGGACACCGGGGAGCTGTTTTTT
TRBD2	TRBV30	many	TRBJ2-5	CAWTLAGGQETQYF	TGTGCCTGGACCCTAGCGGGAGGACAAGAGACCCAGTACTTC
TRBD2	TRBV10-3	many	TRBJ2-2	CAIPKGGSELDTGELFF	TGTGCCATCCCAAAAGGCGGGAGCGAACTCGACACCGGGGAGCTGTTTTTT
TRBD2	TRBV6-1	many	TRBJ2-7	CASSEEGGRTHEQYF	TGTGCCAGCAGTGAAGAGGGCGGGAGAACCCACGAGCAGTACTTC
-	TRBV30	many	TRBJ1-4	CAWMGPGGEKLFF	TGTGCCTGGATGGGCCCGGGGGGGGAAAAACTGTTTTTT
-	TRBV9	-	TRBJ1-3	CASSVTGDGYSGNTIYF	TGTGCCAGCAGCGTGACCGGGGACGGTTACTCTGGAAACACCATATATTTT
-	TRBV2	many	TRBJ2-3	CASRMTDTQYF	TGTGCCAGCAGGATGACAGATACGCAGTATTTT
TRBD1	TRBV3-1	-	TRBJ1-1	CASSYTGGNTEAFF	TGTGCCAGCAGCTATACAGGGGGAAACACTGAAGCTTTCTTT
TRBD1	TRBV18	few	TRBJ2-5	CASSPRRQGANQETQYF	TGTGCCAGCTCACCCCGTCGACAGGGGGCAAACCAAGAGACCCAGTACTTC
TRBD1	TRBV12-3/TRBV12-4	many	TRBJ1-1	CASSLGDREAFF	TGTGCCAGCAGTTTAGGGGACAGAGAAGCTTTCTTT
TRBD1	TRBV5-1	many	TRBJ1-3	CASSLDRALSGNTIYF	TGTGCCAGCAGCTTGGACAGGGCTCTCTCTGGAAACACCATATATTTT
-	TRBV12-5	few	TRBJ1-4	CASGFDANEKLFF	TGTGCTAGTGGTTTTGATGCTAATGAAAAACTGTTTTTT
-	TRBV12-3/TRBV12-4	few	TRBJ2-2	CASSSSTGGGTGELFF	TGTGCCAGCAGTAGCAGTACAGGGGGGGGTACCGGGGAGCTGTTTTTT
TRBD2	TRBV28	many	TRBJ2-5	CASSFAGLAQETQYF	TGTGCCAGCAGTTTCGCGGGACTAGCCCAAGAGACCCAGTACTTC
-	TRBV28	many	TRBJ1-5	CASDDGRQPQHF	TGTGCCAGTGACGACGGGCGACAGCCCCAGCATTTT
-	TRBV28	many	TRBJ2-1	CASSPNNEQFF	TGTGCCAGCAGCCCGAACAATGAGCAGTTCTTC
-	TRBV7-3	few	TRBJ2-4	CASSLTVSAGIQYF	TGTGCCAGCAGCTTAACGGTCTCTGCAGGAATTCAGTACTTC
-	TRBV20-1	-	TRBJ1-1	CSARVGGPNTEAFF	TGCAGTGCTAGAGTTGGAGGACCGAACACTGAAGCTTTCTTT
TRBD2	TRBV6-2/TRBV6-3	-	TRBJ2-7	CASSSTSGGPGEQYF	TGTGCCAGCAGTTCAACATCGGGAGGGCCGGGGGAGCAGTACTTC
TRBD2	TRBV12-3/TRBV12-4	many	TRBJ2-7	CASRPTSEFYEQYF	TGTGCCAGCAGGCCGACTAGCGAGTTCTACGAGCAGTACTTC
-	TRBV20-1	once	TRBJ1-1	CSAIAEGGITEAFF	TGCAGTGCTATAGCCGAAGGCGGAATCACTGAAGCTTTCTTT
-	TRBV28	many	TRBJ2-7	CASSLSRAEPSSYEQYF	TGTGCCAGCAGTCTCTCCCGGGCCGAACCGAGCTCCTACGAGCAGTACTTC
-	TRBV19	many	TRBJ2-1	CASSSSAGFAHEQFF	TGTGCCAGTTCCTCCTCCGCGGGATTTGCCCATGAGCAGTTCTTC
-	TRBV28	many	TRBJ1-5	CASSLSVWDQPQHF	TGTGCCAGCAGTTTATCGGTTTGGGATCAGCCCCAGCATTTT
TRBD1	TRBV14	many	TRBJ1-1	CASSQTGAATEAFF	TGTGCCAGCAGCCAGACAGGGGCGGCCACTGAAGCTTTCTTT
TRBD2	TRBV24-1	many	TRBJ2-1	CATSDFGPGGPTEQFF	TGTGCCACCAGTGATTTCGGACCGGGAGGGCCGACTGAGCAGTTCTTC
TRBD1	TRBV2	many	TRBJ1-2	CASSQAGGKYGYTF	TGTGCCAGCAGCCAGGCAGGGGGCAAGTATGGCTACACCTTC
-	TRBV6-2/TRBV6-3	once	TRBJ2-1	CASSWARGATEQFF	TGTGCCAGCAGTTGGGCCCGGGGGGCGACTGAGCAGTTCTTC
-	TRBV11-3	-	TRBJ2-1	CASSQVFGVDVNEQFF	TGTGCCAGCAGCCAGGTTTTCGGAGTAGATGTCAATGAGCAGTTCTTC
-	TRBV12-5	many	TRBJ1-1	CASGFGQWDTEAFF	TGTGCTAGTGGTTTCGGACAGTGGGACACTGAAGCTTTCTTT
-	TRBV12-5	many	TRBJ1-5	CASGLGHTGVQPQHF	TGTGCTAGTGGGCTCGGCCATACCGGTGTACAGCCCCAGCATTTT
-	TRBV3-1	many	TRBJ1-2	CASSQAGEWYGYTF	TGTGCCAGCAGCCAAGCCGGGGAGTGGTATGGCTACACCTTC
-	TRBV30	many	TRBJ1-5	CAWSRERGSNQPQHF	TGTGCCTGGAGCAGGGAAAGGGGGAGCAATCAGCCCCAGCATTTT
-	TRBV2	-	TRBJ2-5	CASSEASSPKTQYF	TGTGCCAGCAGTGAAGCTAGCTCCCCAAAGACCCAGTACTTC
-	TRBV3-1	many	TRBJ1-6	CASSQGPDNSPLHF	TGTGCCAGCAGCCAGGGGCCGGACAATTCACCCCTCCACTTT
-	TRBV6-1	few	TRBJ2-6	CAGHRDILSGANVLTF	TGTGCCGGCCACCGGGACATCCTCTCTGGGGCCAACGTCCTGACTTTC
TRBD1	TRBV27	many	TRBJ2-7	CASSLGGQGAWYEQYF	TGTGCCAGCAGTTTAGGTGGCCAGGGGGCTTGGTACGAGCAGTACTTC
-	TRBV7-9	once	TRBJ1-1	CASSSLGNTEAFF	TGTGCCAGCAGCTCGTTGGGGAACACTGAAGCTTTCTTT
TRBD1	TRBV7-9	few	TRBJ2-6	CASRSDPGQGADGANVLTF	TGTGCCAGCAGGTCAGACCCGGGACAGGGGGCAGACGGGGCCAACGTCCTGACTTTC